This T cell receptor beta chain was found in a study of cytomegalovirus exposure and HLA in healthy donors. A remark on this clone: What it binds is unknown.

V dropped 4 bases and J dropped 6; count of bases not matched to a gene: 16. Germline V lookup: CDR1 SGHDN, CDR2 FVKESK. The CDR3 sequence is 18 residues long. This PCR relied on a set of 60 Vbeta primers and 13 Jbeta primers. Libraries were prepared by immunoSEQ multiplex PCR; TCRdb keeps only in-frame clonotypes and omits some of them. In the table there are over 65,000 clones, 67% of which are singletons. General study results and limits: With DRB1 most and HLA-C fewest, TCR association rates differed between HLA loci in a later analysis. The study listed approximately 160 cytomegalovirus-associated TCR beta chains.

The clonotype originates from a woman aged 45-60 years in good health and CMV-seropositive. Sequencing was performed on PBMCs. The V and J genes are TRBV14 and TRBJ2-2, with 8 nucleotides matching TRBD1. CDR3 amino acids: CASSPTDRVGPRAGELFF. CDR3 DNA sequence: TGTGCCAGCAGCCCGACGGACAGGGTTGGCCCCAGGGCCGGGGAGCTGTTTTTT.